Listed below are T cell receptor beta chains from one sample, sequenced in a study of T cell responses to AZD1222 COVID-19 vaccine. TCRdb's copy holds only in-frame clones and misses some; the assay was immunoSEQ multiplex PCR. The sample has 150,000 to 180,000 clones; 90% are singletons. Material: peripheral blood, obtained on day 0 of AZD1222 vaccination. The receptors come from an adult in good health. Both conserved end residues are part of each CDR3.

J: TRBJ1-2
V: TRBV4-1
CDR3: CASSQAPAELYGYTF

J: TRBJ2-7
V: TRBV19
CDR3: CASSLAGEQYF

J: TRBJ1-1
V: TRBV5-6
CDR3: CASSLWGKVTEAFF

J: TRBJ2-5
V: TRBV27
CDR3: CASSINRGMVQTQYF

J: TRBJ1-2
V: TRBV10-3
CDR3: CAISESVRSLWSYTF

J: TRBJ2-7
V: TRBV28
CDR3: CASTYEGLAGPYEQYF

J: TRBJ1-4
V: TRBV18
CDR3: CASSPPGQGPEKLFF

J: TRBJ2-2
V: TRBV27
CDR3: CASSPRGMGPGELFF

J: TRBJ2-2
V: TRBV13
CDR3: CASELGSGPVAGELFF

J: TRBJ2-1
V: TRBV6-6
CDR3: CASSFGGTLYNEQFF

J: TRBJ2-7
V: TRBV6-5
CDR3: CASSAVWTSSYEQYF

J: TRBJ2-1
V: TRBV5-4
CDR3: CASSLDGGPNEQFF

J: TRBJ1-6
V: TRBV7-2
CDR3: CASSFYRGSHSPLHF

J: TRBJ2-5
V: TRBV28
CDR3: CASSSGRWEKRVETQYF